Included here is one T cell receptor beta chain sequence, with context. Amplification yielded TCR beta CDR3 regions, with RNA transcripts as the source. The TCR CDR3 was amplified in a first-round RT-PCR using the HTBI primer set. TCRdb called the multiplex PCR reads again in MiXCR, with one record for every CDR3 protein. The profile covers around 56,000 distinct CDR3 sequences, with about 53% appearing a single time and about 3.3% taken by the ten largest. This sample was taken from a study of T cells in Graves' hyperthyroidism and ophthalmopathy. Trimming took 0 bases from V and 0 from J, leaving 6 bases between them. The CDR3 sequence is 15 residues long. Germline CDR1 and CDR2: MNHEY and SVGAGI.

The sample consisted of blood. This receptor was obtained from a woman aged 60-75 years with Graves' ophthalmopathy. V usage is TRBV6-5 and J usage is TRBJ2-1; no clear D gene. This chain's CDR3 is CASSYSTSSYNEQFF. CDR3 in DNA: TGTGCCAGCAGTTACTCGACCAGCTCCTACAATGAGCAGTTCTTC.